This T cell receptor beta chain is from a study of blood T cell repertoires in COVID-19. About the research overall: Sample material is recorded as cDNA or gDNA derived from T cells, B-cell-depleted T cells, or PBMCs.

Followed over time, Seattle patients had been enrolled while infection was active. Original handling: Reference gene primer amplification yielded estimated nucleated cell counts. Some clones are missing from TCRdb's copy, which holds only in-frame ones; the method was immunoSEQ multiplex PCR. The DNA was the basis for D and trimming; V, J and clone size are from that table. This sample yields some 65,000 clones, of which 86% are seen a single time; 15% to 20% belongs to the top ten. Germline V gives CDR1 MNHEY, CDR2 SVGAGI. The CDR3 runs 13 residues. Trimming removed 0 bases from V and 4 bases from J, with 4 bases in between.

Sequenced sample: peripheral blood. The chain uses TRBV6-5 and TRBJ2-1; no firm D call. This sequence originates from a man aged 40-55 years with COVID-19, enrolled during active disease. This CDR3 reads CASSYSSYNEQFF. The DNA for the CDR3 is TGTGCCAGCAGTTACTCGAGTTACAATGAGCAGTTCTTC.